The 22 T cell receptor beta chains below were found in one sample sequenced in a study of CXCR3-negative and CXCR3-positive naive CD8 T cells. It was by 5' RACE with UMI labels that the TRB cDNA libraries were prepared. TCRdb reprocessed the 5' RACE reads; each CDR3 protein has one entry and no DNA is given. Its clone listing holds roughly 40,000 distinct CDR3 sequences. The sequenced material came from memory CD8+ T cells from blood. The receptors stem from a human donor in good health. Some clones in this sample may be carry-over from other donors' samples.

The chain has TRBV29-1 and TRBJ1-1; the D call from TCRdb, TRBD1, cannot be confirmed without DNA. CDR3 length: 13 residues. CDR1 and CDR2 (germline): SQVTM, ANQGSEA. The CDR3 loop is CSVVKVPGTEAFF.

The rearrangement joins TRBV20-1 to TRBJ1-3; TCRdb picks TRBD1, but there is no DNA to check that call. The CDR3 length is 13 residues. CDR1 and CDR2 from the germline V gene are DFQATT and SNEGSKA (reference sequence). CDR3 loop: CSARVTGDSTIYF.

The J gene is TRBJ2-7, the V gene TRBV29-1. In germline, CDR1 is SQVTM, CDR2 ANQGSEA. The CDR3 extends over 14 amino acids. The CDR3 is CSVEDLSGTYEQYF.

V usage is TRBV7-9 and J usage is TRBJ1-1; there is no DNA to check the TCRdb D call of TRBD1. CDR1 is SEHNR and CDR2 is FQNEAQ in the germline V gene (reference sequence). The CDR3 consists of 15 residues. CDR3 sequence: CASSPGDGLRTEAFF.

The gene calls are TRBV7-3 and TRBJ1-1; there is no DNA to check the TCRdb D call of TRBD1. Per germline, CDR1 SGHTA and CDR2 FQGTGA. This CDR3 is built from 14 residues. This CDR3 reads CASSFGQTGTEAFF.

V usage is TRBV7-2 and J usage is TRBJ2-2. This CDR3 has 14 residues. Germline CDR1 and CDR2: SGHTA and FQGNSA. CDR3 amino acids: CASSLAPNTGELFF. The variable domain in full, with the rest retrieved from reference TRBV7-2 and TRBJ2-2, is GAGVSQSPSNKVTEKGKDVELRCDPISGHTALYWYRQSLGQGLEFLIYFQGNSAPDKSGLPSDRFSAERTGGSVSTLTIQRTQQEDSAVYLCASSLAPNTGELFFGEGSRLTVL.

V gene TRBV7-9 combines with J gene TRBJ2-5. This CDR3 contains 13 residues. The V gene's germline CDR1 is SEHNR and CDR2 FQNEAQ (reference sequence). CDR3 sequence: CASSELLQETQYF. Complete variable domain (other parts from reference TRBV7-9 and TRBJ2-5): DTGVSQNPRHKITKRGQNVTFRCDPISEHNRLYWYRQTLGQGPEFLTYFQNEAQLEKSRLLSDRFSAERPKGSFSTLEIQRTEQGDSAMYLCASSELLQETQYFGPGTRLLVL.

The J gene is TRBJ2-1, the V gene TRBV5-1. Germline V gene lookup returns CDR1 SGHRS and CDR2 YFSETQ. This CDR3 is 14 amino acids long. The CDR3 spells CASSGTGSYNEQFF.

The CDR3 reads CASRLAGGPFQNNEQFF. V and J are TRBV11-2 and TRBJ2-1; TCRdb reports TRBD2, a call that lacks DNA to check it against. Germline V gene lookup returns CDR1 SGHAT and CDR2 FQNNGV. This CDR3 is built from 17 residues.

The chain has TRBV24-1 and TRBJ2-7. Germline CDR1 is KGHDR and CDR2 is SFDVKD. The CDR3 has 11 residues. The CDR3 protein is CATSDLDEQYF.

The chain has TRBV5-1 and TRBJ2-2; no DNA is available, so the TRBD2 call from TCRdb remains unchecked. Germline assignment: CDR1 SGHRS and CDR2 YFSETQ. The CDR3 runs 15 residues. CDR3 region: CASKFRATNTGELFF.

This clonotype is deemed medium-sized by its frequency. This chain links TRBV23-1 with TRBJ2-3; TCRdb selects TRBD2, and the lack of DNA leaves this call unchecked. TRBV23-1 carries the ORF label, with uncertain function. The CDR3 sequence is 18 residues long. The CDR3 region is CAARLAGALCPSTDTQYF.

J is TRBJ1-6 and V is TRBV7-9. Germline CDR1 reads SEHNR; CDR2 reads FQNEAQ (reference sequence). The CDR3 is 16 residues long. The CDR3 here is CASSSDRTPEGSPLHF.

The chain's CDR3 is CASRTPRDNPYEQYF. The rearrangement links TRBV28 to TRBJ2-7; lacking DNA, the TRBD1 call made by TCRdb goes unchecked. Germline loops: CDR1 MDHEN, CDR2 SYDVKM. The CDR3 has 15 amino acids.

The genes are TRBV29-1 and TRBJ2-7; TCRdb lists TRBD1, though no DNA is available to test this call. This CDR3 comprises 15 residues. From germline, CDR1 is SQVTM and CDR2 ANQGSEA. The CDR3: CSVETGGRNTYEQYF.

The J gene is TRBJ2-7, the V gene TRBV7-9; TCRdb's D call of TRBD2 is untestable without DNA. Germline V lookup: CDR1 SEHNR, CDR2 FQNEAQ (reference sequence). The length of the CDR3 is 14 residues. CDR3 sequence: CASSLQRGAYEQYF. Full variable domain (remainder filled in from reference TRBV7-9 and TRBJ2-7): DTGVSQNPRHKITKRGQNVTFRCDPISEHNRLYWYRQTLGQGPEFLTYFQNEAQLEKSRLLSDRFSAERPKGSFSTLEIQRTEQGDSAMYLCASSLQRGAYEQYFGPGTRLTVT.

This rearrangement joins TRBV7-9 to TRBJ1-5; TCRdb names TRBD1, which stays unverified in the absence of DNA. CDR3 length: 15 residues. In germline, CDR1 is SEHNR, CDR2 FQNEAQ (reference sequence). The chain's CDR3 is CASSPGTEFFPPQHF.

The rearrangement uses TRBV29-1 and TRBJ2-3; TCRdb designates TRBD1, a call that cannot be tested without DNA. Per the germline V gene, CDR1 is SQVTM and CDR2 is ANQGSEA. The CDR3 runs to 13 residues. The CDR3 protein is CSVPDRGPDTQYF.

The chain recombines TRBV5-6 with TRBJ2-7. The CDR3 consists of 14 residues. Germline V gene data show CDR1 as SGHDT and CDR2 as YYEEEE. The CDR3 region is CASSLGKASYEQYF.

The chain uses TRBV4-3 and TRBJ2-7. CDR1 and CDR2 from the germline V gene are LGHNA and YSLEER. The CDR3 length is 12 residues. This CDR3 reads CASSQRWDEQYF.

The J gene is TRBJ2-7, the V gene TRBV20-1. Germline-derived CDR1 and CDR2 are DFQATT and SNEGSKA (reference sequence). The CDR3 spans 14 residues. The CDR3: CSAIDDIISYEQYF.

The chain joins TRBV29-1 to TRBJ2-7; TCRdb calls TRBD1, which cannot be checked without DNA. The CDR3 is made up of 12 amino acids. CDR1 is SQVTM and CDR2 is ANQGSEA in the germline V gene. CDR3 region: CSARDRGYEQYF.